This T cell receptor (beta chain) was observed in a study of patients and donors after allogeneic stem cell transplantation. Via MiXCR, TCRdb re-called the RT-PCR reads, giving one row per CDR3 protein. The data hold approximately 170,000 distinct CDR3 sequences, with approximately 30% observed a single time. CDR3 size: 17 residues. V was shortened by 7 bases and J by 1 base, with 20 bases between the two germline ends. This clonotype has more than one count but fewer than ten. V gene TRBV12-3 or TRBV12-4 combines with J gene TRBJ2-1; D is possibly TRBD2 (6 bases). The source material was blood, either unsorted or a sorted T cell fraction (not recorded which). The receptor comes from a human donor who was either an allogeneic HSCT recipient or a stem cell or donor lymphocyte infusion donor (not recorded which). It is not recorded whose cells these are; they may come from a transplant donor. The CDR3 loop reads CASMGPASGPSYNEQFF. CDR3 DNA sequence: TGTGCCAGCATGGGGCCAGCAAGCGGGCCATCCTACAATGAGCAGTTCTTC.